This TCR beta chain was sequenced in a study of cytomegalovirus exposure and HLA in healthy donors. Overall study results and limits: A missense variant in DCLRE1C was later tied to TCR beta V- and J-gene trimming.

Regarding this clone: Its antigen is unidentified.

It was with 60 Vbeta and 13 Jbeta primers that the PCR ran. Sequencing was performed with immunoSEQ multiplex PCR; in TCRdb, only in-frame clones are kept and a portion is missing. With more than 55,000 clones in the sample, the ten largest clones hold 4% to 5.5%. This CDR3 region has 15 residues. The V gene lost 0 bases and the J gene lost 3 bases, with 13 bases spanning the gap. Germline lookup yields CDR1 SGHNT and CDR2 YYREEE (reference sequence). Sequencing was carried out using PBMCs. The chain links TRBV5-4 to TRBJ2-7, with a weak D call TRBD2 (6 bases). The clonotype was recovered from a woman aged 40 to 50 in good health and CMV-seropositive. CDR3 coding DNA: TGTGCCAGCAGCTTGGGGGGAGGATCGGACTACGAGCAGTACTTC. This sequence encodes CASSLGGGSDYEQYF.